Listed below are T cell receptor beta chains from one sample, sequenced in a study of T cell responses to AZD1222 COVID-19 vaccine. TCRdb keeps only in-frame clones here, not all; method: immunoSEQ multiplex PCR. The sample contains 87,000 or so clones, 70% to 90% of which appear only once. The sequences come from peripheral blood, collected on day 0 of AZD1222 vaccination. Receptors were obtained from an adult in good health. The CDR3 runs from the conserved cysteine through the conserved F or W. A D gene is named only where the DNA matches it firmly. Size is stated for part of the rows, as once, few or many counts, or as a class when the clone is expanded.

TRBV18	TRBJ1-1	NA	NA	TGTGCCAGCTCACCACTCGAAAACACTGAAGCTTTCTTT	CASSPLENTEAFF
TRBV12-3/TRBV12-4	TRBJ1-4	NA	NA	TGTGCCAGCACCACCGGTGGGAGTACAAGACTGTTTTTT	CASTTGGSTRLFF
TRBV5-1	TRBJ1-2	TRBD1	NA	TGCGCCAGCAGCCTGACCCCGGGACAGGGTGTCTATGGCTACACCTTC	CASSLTPGQGVYGYTF
TRBV19	TRBJ1-1	NA	NA	TGTGCCAGTAGTATGATGAAGGGGGACACTGAAGCTTTCTTT	CASSMMKGDTEAFF
TRBV28	TRBJ1-5	NA	NA	TGTGCCAGCAGTCAGAGGACGGGAAATCAGCCCCAGCATTTT	CASSQRTGNQPQHF
TRBV6-5	TRBJ1-1	NA	NA	TGTGCCAGCAGTTCCGTAGGGGGGGGAACTGAAGCTTTCTTT	CASSSVGGGTEAFF
TRBV13	TRBJ1-1	TRBD1	NA	TGTGCCAGCAGCTTGACCGGGACAGAGAACACTGAAGCTTTCTTT	CASSLTGTENTEAFF
TRBV7-9	TRBJ1-3	NA	once	TGTGCCAGCAGCTTAGGAGTATCTGGAAACACCATATATTTT	CASSLGVSGNTIYF
TRBV15	TRBJ2-7	NA	NA	TGTGCCACCAGCAGAGATAAAGCAGGGTATGAGCAGTACTTC	CATSRDKAGYEQYF
TRBV9	TRBJ2-1	TRBD2	NA	TGTGCCAGCAGTCTCCATAGCGGGTTACCAAATGAGCAGTTCTTC	CASSLHSGLPNEQFF
TRBV5-1	TRBJ1-1	NA	NA	TGCGCCAGCAGCCCGGGACATCTGAACACTGAAGCTTTCTTT	CASSPGHLNTEAFF
TRBV4-3	TRBJ1-4	NA	NA	TGCGCCAGCAGCCAAGCCCCGGATGGGGGGGGTAATGAAAAACTGTTTTTT	CASSQAPDGGGNEKLFF
TRBV3-1/TRBV3-2	TRBJ2-3	TRBD2	NA	TGTGCCAGCAGCCCCGAGCGGGGGGGACGCACAGATACGCAGTATTTT	CASSPERGGRTDTQYF
TRBV3-1/TRBV3-2	TRBJ1-1	TRBD1	NA	TGTGCCAGCAGGAGGGACAGGGACACTGAAGCTTTCTTT	CASRRDRDTEAFF
TRBV5-1	TRBJ2-7	NA	NA	TGCGCCAGCAGCTTCTCGGGGAGCTCCTACGAGCAGTACTTC	CASSFSGSSYEQYF
TRBV18	TRBJ1-5	NA	NA	TGTGCCAGCTCAAAACCGGGACCGGGGATGCAGCCCCAGCATTTT	CASSKPGPGMQPQHF
TRBV9	TRBJ2-3	NA	NA	TGTGCCAGCAGCGTGCTACAGTATTTT	CASSVLQYF
TRBV12-3/TRBV12-4	TRBJ2-3	NA	NA	TGTGCCAGCAGTTTGTTGGGAGATACGCAGTATTTT	CASSLLGDTQYF
TRBV28	TRBJ1-1	NA	NA	TGTGCCAGCAGTTTATTCGGGGGGCGGAAAGCTTTCTTT	CASSLFGGRKAFF
TRBV30	TRBJ1-2	NA	NA	TGTGCCTGGAGTGTATTACAGGGAGTGGATGGCTACACCTTC	CAWSVLQGVDGYTF
TRBV5-4	TRBJ1-2	TRBD1	NA	TGTGCCAGCAGCTTGTGGGACAGCCGCCTCTATGGCTACACCTTC	CASSLWDSRLYGYTF
TRBV2	TRBJ2-2	NA	NA	TGTGCCAGCAGGGACATGCGGCGGGGTGACACCGGGGAGCTGTTTTTT	CASRDMRRGDTGELFF
TRBV10-3	TRBJ1-2	NA	NA	TGTGCCATCAGTGAGGTGGAAGGGGGGGGCTACACCTTC	CAISEVEGGGYTF
TRBV2	TRBJ1-5	TRBD1	NA	TGTGCCAGCAGGGCACACAGGGGGCAAAGCAATCAGCCCCAGCATTTT	CASRAHRGQSNQPQHF
TRBV11-2	TRBJ1-1	NA	NA	TGTGCCAGCAGCTTAGTACTTGGTGAGGGACACCGGAGAACTGAAGCTTTCTTT	CASSLVLGEGHRRTEAFF
TRBV13	TRBJ2-7	NA	NA	TGTGCCAGCAGCTTAGGGCCGGTTTCCTACGAGCAGTACTTC	CASSLGPVSYEQYF
TRBV5-4	TRBJ1-1	TRBD1	NA	TGTGCCAGCAGGGACGACAGGGGGCCGTTTGAAGCTTTCTTT	CASRDDRGPFEAFF
TRBV28	TRBJ1-6	TRBD1	NA	TGTGCCAGCAGTCGGGGACAGTGGGCACCCCTCCACTTT	CASSRGQWAPLHF